This T cell receptor (beta chain) came from a study of cytomegalovirus exposure and HLA in healthy donors. 60 Vbeta and 13 Jbeta primers were used in PCR. Clones were read by immunoSEQ multiplex PCR, and TCRdb kept only the in-frame ones, dropping some. The table shows more than 95,000 clones, with approximately 79% occurring only once. As concerns this clone: Its antigen is as yet unknown.

Study conclusions and caveats: A later analysis reportedly found that, within productive TCRs, an Asian-associated ancestry cluster had fewer N-insertions than the mean observed across the roughly 730 donors. Sequencing artifact likely explains a cluster of highly shared sequence variants.

The length of the CDR3 is 15 residues. The germline V gene has CDR1 GTSNPN and CDR2 SVGIG (reference sequence). The V and J ends lost 7 bases and 2 bases respectively, with 15 bases between them. The specimen sequenced was PBMCs. This TCR came from a man between 25 and 39 years old in good health and CMV-seropositive. The J gene is TRBJ2-6, the V gene TRBV30; no clear D. The CDR3 bases are TGTGCCTCTTCGGCGGTACTCGCTGGGGCCAACGTCCTGACTTTC. It is translated as CASSAVLAGANVLTF.